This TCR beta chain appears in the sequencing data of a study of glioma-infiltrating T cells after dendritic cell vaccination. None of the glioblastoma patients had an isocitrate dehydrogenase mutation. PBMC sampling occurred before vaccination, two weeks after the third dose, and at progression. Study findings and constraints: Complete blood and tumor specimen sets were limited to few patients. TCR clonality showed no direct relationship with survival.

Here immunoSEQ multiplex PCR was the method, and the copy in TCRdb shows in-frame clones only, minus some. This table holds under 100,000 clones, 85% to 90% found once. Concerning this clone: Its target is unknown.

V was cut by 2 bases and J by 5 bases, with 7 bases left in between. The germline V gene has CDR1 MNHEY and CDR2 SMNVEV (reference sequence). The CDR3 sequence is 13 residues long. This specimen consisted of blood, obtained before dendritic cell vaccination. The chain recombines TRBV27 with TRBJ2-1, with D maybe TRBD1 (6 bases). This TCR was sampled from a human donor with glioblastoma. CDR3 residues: CASSLNRDNEQFF. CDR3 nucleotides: TGTGCCAGCAGTTTAAACAGGGACAATGAGCAGTTCTTC.